The present T cell receptor (beta chain) was sequenced within a study of Tregs in tolerant kidney transplant recipients. The CDR3 loop spans 15 amino acids. Trimming removed 4 bases from V and 0 bases from J; junction bases left unmatched: 5. CDR1 SQVTM and CDR2 ANQGSEA come from the germline V gene. The repertoire was sequenced with immunoSEQ multiplex PCR; TCRdb's copy has only in-frame clones and lacks some. The repertoire holds approximately 100,000 clones, 80% to 95% seen once, with around 0.45% in the top ten. Points on this clone: Its matching antigen is unknown.

The study, taken as a whole, reports: Activated donor B cell expansion appeared to reveal the most relevant donor-specific TCRbeta repertoire. The small number of patients limits these findings pending further validation.

Sequencing used CD4+ T cells from blood, obtained before the transplant. This clonotype originated in a human donor who received a combined kidney and bone marrow transplant. The J gene is TRBJ2-3, the V gene TRBV29-1; 9 bases match TRBD2. The CDR3 spells CSVGQLAGSTDTQYF. For the CDR3, the DNA is TGCAGCGTTGGCCAGCTAGCGGGGAGCACAGATACGCAGTATTTT.